This T cell receptor (beta chain) was captured by sequencing in a study of cytomegalovirus exposure and HLA in healthy donors. CDR1 and CDR2 from the germline V gene are LNHDA and SQIVND (reference sequence). The CDR3 is 14 residues long. Trimming took off 5 bases at V and 3 bases at J, with 10 bases between the two ends. Of note for this clone: The antigen remains undetermined.

Study-wide findings and caveats: In a later analysis, several top co-occurrence clusters appeared linked to parvovirus B19, influenza, CMV and Epstein-Barr virus.

Both 60 Vbeta primers and 13 Jbeta primers went into the PCR. TCRdb keeps only in-frame clones here, not all; method: immunoSEQ multiplex PCR. The table lists some 42,000 clones, roughly half of them singletons. This sequence joins TRBV19 and TRBJ2-2; a weak D match, TRBD1 (6 bases). Specimen: PBMCs. The receptor comes from a human donor in good health. The CDR3: CASSLTGYTGELFF. The CDR3 nucleotides are TGTGCCAGTAGTCTCACAGGGTACACCGGGGAGCTGTTTTTT.